Listed below are T cell receptor beta chains from one sample, sequenced in a study of tumor-infiltrating lymphocytes in localized non-small cell lung cancer. Generated by immunoSEQ multiplex PCR, the TCRdb table keeps only in-frame clones and is missing some. The sample includes about 16,000 clones, less than 85% of them seen just once. The source material was lung tumor tissue. These receptors were collected from a human donor with non-small cell lung cancer. Both conserved end residues are part of each CDR3. A D gene is named only where the DNA matches it firmly. Rows may omit the clone size; those that give it use once, few, many or a size class.

V gene	clone size	J gene	D gene	CDR3 DNA	CDR3 protein
TRBV19	medium-sized	TRBJ2-1	TRBD2	TGTGCCAGTAGTTTCTCCCGAGAGACTAGCGGGAGGGCCAATGAGCAGTTCTTC	CASSFSRETSGRANEQFF
TRBV6-5	-	TRBJ2-7	TRBD2	TGTGCCAGCAGTTACCTAGCGGGAGCGGATTCCTACGAGCAGTACTTC	CASSYLAGADSYEQYF
TRBV30	-	TRBJ2-7	-	TGTGCCTGGAATCACCGTAGGACTGCCTCCTCCGACGAGCAGTACTTC	CAWNHRRTASSDEQYF
TRBV19	-	TRBJ1-2	-	TGTGCCAGTAGCGGGACTAGCTACTATGGCTACACCTTC	CASSGTSYYGYTF
TRBV6-5	-	TRBJ2-1	-	TGTGCCAGCAGTTACTCCGTATCGGGGAATGAGCAGTTCTTC	CASSYSVSGNEQFF
TRBV7-9	-	TRBJ2-7	TRBD1	TGTGCCAGCAGCTTAACAGGGGGGAACTACGAGCAGTACTTC	CASSLTGGNYEQYF
TRBV5-1	-	TRBJ2-5	-	TGCGCCAGCAGCTTGGCGGGAGTAGAGGAGACCCAGTACTTC	CASSLAGVEETQYF
TRBV30	-	TRBJ1-2	-	TGTGCCTGGGGTGGACATAACTATGGCTACACCTTC	CAWGGHNYGYTF
TRBV10-1	once	TRBJ1-1	-	TGCGCCAGCAGTGAGGTCTGGAGAGGGGGATTGAACACTGAAGCTTTCTTT	CASSEVWRGGLNTEAFF
TRBV27	once	TRBJ1-5	-	TGTGCCAGCAGTTCCCTAGTCAATCAGCCCCAGCATTTT	CASSSLVNQPQHF
TRBV4-2	-	TRBJ1-1	-	TGTGCCAGCAGCCAAGATATATTAACAGGGCTTGCTTTCTTT	CASSQDILTGLAFF
TRBV19	-	TRBJ2-1	TRBD2	TGTGCCAGTAGTATGGGACTAGCCCCCAATGAGCAGTTCTTC	CASSMGLAPNEQFF
TRBV28	once	TRBJ1-2	-	TGTGCCAGCAGTTTCGACACCAGATATGGCTACACCTTC	CASSFDTRYGYTF
TRBV6-1	-	TRBJ2-1	-	TGTGCCAGCAGTGTAGAGGAAAGCTCCTACAATGAGCAGTTCTTC	CASSVEESSYNEQFF
TRBV5-1	-	TRBJ2-7	TRBD2	TGCGCCAGCAGCTTGGCGGGGACTAGCGCCTACGAGCAGTACTTC	CASSLAGTSAYEQYF
TRBV6-6	-	TRBJ2-1	-	TGTGCCAGCAGTTACACTCCTTGGGACAATGAGCAGTTCTTC	CASSYTPWDNEQFF
TRBV27	-	TRBJ2-1	TRBD1	TGTGCCAGCAGTCCTCGACAGGGTCGGTACAATGAGCAGTTCTTC	CASSPRQGRYNEQFF
TRBV2	-	TRBJ1-5	-	TGTGCCAGCAGAGGACAGTCGGGAGGCAATCAGCCCCAGCATTTT	CASRGQSGGNQPQHF
TRBV29-1	-	TRBJ2-1	-	TGCAGCGTCTACAGCGGCACTCACAATGAGCAGTTCTTC	CSVYSGTHNEQFF
TRBV2	-	TRBJ2-7	-	TGTGCCAGCAGTGTTTTGGGGGAGCAGTACTTC	CASSVLGEQYF
TRBV4-3	-	TRBJ2-2	TRBD1	TGCGCCAGCAGCCGCTACCTCCGACAGGGGCCCCCGAACACCGGGGAGCTGTTTTTT	CASSRYLRQGPPNTGELFF
TRBV27	-	TRBJ2-2	-	TGTGCCAGCAGGAGGGGACGGGAAAACACCGGGGAGCTGTTTTTT	CASRRGRENTGELFF
TRBV2	few	TRBJ2-3	-	TGTGCCAGCGAGGGGGATACGCAGTATTTT	CASEGDTQYF
TRBV19	-	TRBJ1-5	TRBD1	TGTGCCAGTAGTCTCCGGACAGGGGATCAGCCCCAGCATTTT	CASSLRTGDQPQHF
TRBV28	-	TRBJ2-2	TRBD1	TGTGCCAGCCGGGACAGGGACAACACCGGGGAGCTGTTTTTT	CASRDRDNTGELFF
TRBV30	-	TRBJ2-1	-	TGTGCCTGGAGTAGACGACAGGACTACAATGAGCAGTTCTTC	CAWSRRQDYNEQFF
TRBV6-1	-	TRBJ2-3	-	TGTGCCAGCAGTGAAAGGCCAGGGGGCACAGATACGCAGTATTTT	CASSERPGGTDTQYF
TRBV5-6	-	TRBJ2-7	-	TGTGCCAGCAGCTTGTGGCAGGAATACGAGCAGTACTTC	CASSLWQEYEQYF
TRBV28	-	TRBJ2-7	-	TGTGCCAGCAGCCTTTCGCGGGTCTACTCCTACGAGCAGTACTTC	CASSLSRVYSYEQYF
TRBV2	-	TRBJ2-2	TRBD2	TGTGCCAGCAGTACAGGGACTAGCGAAAACACCGGGGAGCTGTTTTTT	CASSTGTSENTGELFF
TRBV5-6	-	TRBJ2-2	TRBD2	TGTGCCAGCAGCGTGAGGCCCAGCGGGGGGGCTCTGTCCGGGGAGCTGTTTTTT	CASSVRPSGGALSGELFF
TRBV6-6	-	TRBJ2-5	TRBD2	TGTGCCAGCAGTTACTCTTGGACTAGGAAAGAGACCCAGTACTTC	CASSYSWTRKETQYF
TRBV4-3	-	TRBJ1-1	TRBD1	TGCGCCAGCAGCCAATTATCAGGGGGACTCACTGAAGCTTTCTTT	CASSQLSGGLTEAFF
TRBV7-9	-	TRBJ2-4	TRBD2	TGTGCCATAACCCGGGAGGGAGCCAAAAACATTCAGTACTTC	CAITREGAKNIQYF
TRBV9	-	TRBJ2-3	TRBD2	TGTGCCAGCAGCGCAACTAGCGGGCCCACAGATACGCAGTATTTT	CASSATSGPTDTQYF
TRBV2	-	TRBJ2-3	TRBD2	TGTGCCAGCAGTGAATTTGCGGGGGGCGGCACAGATACGCAGTATTTT	CASSEFAGGGTDTQYF
TRBV28	-	TRBJ1-1	-	TGTGCCAGCAGGCCTGGTGGGGGCTCGGGAACTGAAGCTTTCTTT	CASRPGGGSGTEAFF